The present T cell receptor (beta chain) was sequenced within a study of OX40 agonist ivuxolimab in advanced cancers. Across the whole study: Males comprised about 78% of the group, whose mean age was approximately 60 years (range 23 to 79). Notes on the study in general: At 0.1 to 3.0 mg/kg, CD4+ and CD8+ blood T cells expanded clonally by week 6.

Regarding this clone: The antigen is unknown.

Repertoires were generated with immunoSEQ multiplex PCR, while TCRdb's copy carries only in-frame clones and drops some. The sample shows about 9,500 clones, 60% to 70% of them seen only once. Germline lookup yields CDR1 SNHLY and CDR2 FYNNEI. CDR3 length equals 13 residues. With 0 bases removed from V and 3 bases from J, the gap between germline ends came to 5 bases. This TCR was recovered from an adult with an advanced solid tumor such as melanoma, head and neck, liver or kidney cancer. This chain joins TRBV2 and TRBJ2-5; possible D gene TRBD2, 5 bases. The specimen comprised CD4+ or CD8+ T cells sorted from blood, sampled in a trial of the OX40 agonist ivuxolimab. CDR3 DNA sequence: TGTGCCAGCAGTGAAGCAGCGGAAGAGACCCAGTACTTC. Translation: CASSEAAEETQYF. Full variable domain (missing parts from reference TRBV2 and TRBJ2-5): EPEVTQTPSHQVTQMGQEVILRCVPISNHLYFYWYRQILGQKVEFLVSFYNNEISEKSEIFDDQFSVERPDGSNFTLKIRSTKLEDSAMYFCASSEAAEETQYFGPGTRLLVL.